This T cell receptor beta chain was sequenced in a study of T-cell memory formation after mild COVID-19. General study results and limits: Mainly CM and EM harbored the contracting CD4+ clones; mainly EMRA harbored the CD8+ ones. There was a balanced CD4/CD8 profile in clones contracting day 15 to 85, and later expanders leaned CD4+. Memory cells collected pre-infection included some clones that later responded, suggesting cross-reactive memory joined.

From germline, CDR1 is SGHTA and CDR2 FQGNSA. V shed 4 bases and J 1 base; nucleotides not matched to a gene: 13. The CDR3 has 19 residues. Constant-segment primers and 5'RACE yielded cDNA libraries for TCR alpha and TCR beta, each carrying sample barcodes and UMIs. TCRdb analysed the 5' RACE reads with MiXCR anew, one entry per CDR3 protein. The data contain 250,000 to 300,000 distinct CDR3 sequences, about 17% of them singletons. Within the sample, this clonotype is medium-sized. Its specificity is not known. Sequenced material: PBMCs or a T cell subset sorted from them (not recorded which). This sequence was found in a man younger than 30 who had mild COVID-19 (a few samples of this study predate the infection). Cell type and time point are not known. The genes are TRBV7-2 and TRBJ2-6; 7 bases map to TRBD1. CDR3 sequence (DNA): TGTGCCAGCAGCTCAGAGGGGGCAGGGATCACTTCTGGGGCCAACGTCCTGACTTTC. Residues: CASSSEGAGITSGANVLTF. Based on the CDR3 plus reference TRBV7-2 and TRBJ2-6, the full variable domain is GAGVSQSPSNKVTEKGKDVELRCDPISGHTALYWYRQSLGQGLEFLIYFQGNSAPDKSGLPSDRFSAERTGGSVSTLTIQRTQQEDSAVYLCASSSEGAGITSGANVLTFGAGSRLTVL.